The clone carrying this T cell receptor (beta chain) occurred a few times. Its antigen is as yet unknown. This entry is derived from a study of early T cells in non-severe SARS-CoV-2 infection. Study in general: Sequenced bulk RNA came from whole blood that was unsorted, and chains were unpaired.

With 4 bases clipped from V and 10 bases from J, the junction kept 3 bases outside the gene matches. The germline V gene has CDR1 SEHNR and CDR2 FQNEAQ (reference sequence). The CDR3 is made up of 13 amino acids. The protocol attached unique molecular identifiers to individual cDNA molecules. From the 5' RACE reads, TCRdb called clonotypes with MiXCR, one entry per CDR3 protein. Of about 58,000 distinct CDR3 sequences listed, approximately 8% are singletons. Study-wide results and limits: Matching results from VDJdb favored anti-spike CD8 responses, leaving private and CD4 specificities undetected.

The clonotype comes from an adult who was a healthcare worker with PCR-confirmed SARS-CoV-2 infection or an uninfected control (not recorded which). This rearrangement joins TRBV7-9 to TRBJ2-1; TRBD2 matches at 11 bases. The sequenced material came from whole blood. CDR3 DNA: TGTGCCAGCAGCTCACTAGCGGGAGTAGAGCAGTTCTTC. It encodes CASSSLAGVEQFF.